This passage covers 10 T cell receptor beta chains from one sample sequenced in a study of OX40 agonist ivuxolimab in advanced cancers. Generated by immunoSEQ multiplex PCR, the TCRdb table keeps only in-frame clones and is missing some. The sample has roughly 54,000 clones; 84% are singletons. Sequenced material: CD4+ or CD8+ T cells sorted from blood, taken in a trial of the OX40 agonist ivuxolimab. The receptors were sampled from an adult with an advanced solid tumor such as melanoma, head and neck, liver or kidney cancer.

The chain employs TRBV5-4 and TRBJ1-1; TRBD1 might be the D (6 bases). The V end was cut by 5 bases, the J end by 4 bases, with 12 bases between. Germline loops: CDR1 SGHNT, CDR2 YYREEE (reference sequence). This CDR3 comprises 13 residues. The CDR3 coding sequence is TGTGCCAGCAGGCAGGGGAGGAGCACTGAAGCTTTCTTT. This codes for CASRQGRSTEAFF.

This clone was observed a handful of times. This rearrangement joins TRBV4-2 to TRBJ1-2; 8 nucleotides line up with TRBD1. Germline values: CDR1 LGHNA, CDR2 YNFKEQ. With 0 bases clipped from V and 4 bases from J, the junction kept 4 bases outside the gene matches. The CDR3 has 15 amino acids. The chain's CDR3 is CASSQDTQGAYGYTF. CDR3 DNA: TGTGCCAGCAGCCAAGATACCCAGGGGGCCTATGGCTACACCTTC.

CDR3 region: CASFNYGYTF. CDR3 coding DNA: TGTGCCAGCTTTAACTATGGCTACACCTTC. The chain carries TRBV6-5 and TRBJ1-2; D gene ambiguous. Germline values: CDR1 MNHEY, CDR2 SVGAGI. CDR3 length: 10 amino acids. Trimming removed 8 bases at V and 1 base at J, with 2 bases between.

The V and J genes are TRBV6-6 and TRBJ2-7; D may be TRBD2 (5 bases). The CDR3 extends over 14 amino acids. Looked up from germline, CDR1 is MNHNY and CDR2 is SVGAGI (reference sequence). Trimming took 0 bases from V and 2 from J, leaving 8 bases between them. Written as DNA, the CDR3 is TGTGCCAGCAGTTACTCAAGGGAGACCTACGAGCAGTACTTC. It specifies CASSYSRETYEQYF.

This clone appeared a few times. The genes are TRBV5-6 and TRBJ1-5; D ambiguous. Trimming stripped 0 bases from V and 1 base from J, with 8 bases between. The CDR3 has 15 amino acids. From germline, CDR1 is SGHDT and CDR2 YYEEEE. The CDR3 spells CASSLGPRSNQPQHF. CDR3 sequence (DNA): TGTGCCAGCAGCTTGGGGCCGAGGAGCAATCAGCCCCAGCATTTT.

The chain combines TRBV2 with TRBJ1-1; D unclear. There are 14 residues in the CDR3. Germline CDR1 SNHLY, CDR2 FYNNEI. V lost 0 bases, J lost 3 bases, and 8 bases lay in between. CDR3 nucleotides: TGTGCCAGCAGTGAAGCTATGCGGGACACTGAAGCTTTCTTT. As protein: CASSEAMRDTEAFF. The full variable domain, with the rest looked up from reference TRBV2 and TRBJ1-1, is EPEVTQTPSHQVTQMGQEVILRCVPISNHLYFYWYRQILGQKVEFLVSFYNNEISEKSEIFDDQFSVERPDGSNFTLKIRSTKLEDSAMYFCASSEAMRDTEAFFGQGTRLTVV.

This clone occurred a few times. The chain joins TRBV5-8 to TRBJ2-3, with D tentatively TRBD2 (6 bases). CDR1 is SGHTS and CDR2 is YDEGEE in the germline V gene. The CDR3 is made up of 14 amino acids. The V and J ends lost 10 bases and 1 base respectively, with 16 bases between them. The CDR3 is CAQKTSYGTDTQYF. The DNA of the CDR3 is TGTGCCCAAAAGACTAGTTACGGCACAGATACGCAGTATTTT.

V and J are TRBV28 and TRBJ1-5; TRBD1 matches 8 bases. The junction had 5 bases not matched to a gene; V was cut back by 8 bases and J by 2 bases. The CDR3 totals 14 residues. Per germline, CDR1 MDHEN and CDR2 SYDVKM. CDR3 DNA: TGTGCCAGCTCCGGGACAGGAGGCAATCAGCCCCAGCATTTT. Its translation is CASSGTGGNQPQHF.

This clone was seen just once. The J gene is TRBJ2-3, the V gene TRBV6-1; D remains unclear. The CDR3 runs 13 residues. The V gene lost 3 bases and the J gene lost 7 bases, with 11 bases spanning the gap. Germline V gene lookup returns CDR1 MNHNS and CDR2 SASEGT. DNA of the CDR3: TGTGCCAGCAGTGACCCGCCGGGTAATACGCAGTATTTT. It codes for CASSDPPGNTQYF.

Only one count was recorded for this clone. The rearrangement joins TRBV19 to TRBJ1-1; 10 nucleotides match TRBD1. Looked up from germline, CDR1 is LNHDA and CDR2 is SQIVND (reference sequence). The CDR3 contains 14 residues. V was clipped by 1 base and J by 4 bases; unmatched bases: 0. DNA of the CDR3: TGTGCCAGTAGTATAGGGGACAGGGGCACTGAAGCTTTCTTT. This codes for CASSIGDRGTEAFF.